Listed here is a single T cell receptor beta chain. The CDR3 has 16 amino acids. Germline CDR1 and CDR2: SGHKS and YYEKEE (reference sequence). V was clipped by 3 bases and J by 9 bases, with 22 bases between them. The data were produced by immunoSEQ multiplex PCR, yet TCRdb's version contains in-frame clones alone and is incomplete. The data show about 37,000 clones, under 90% seen once. This entry belongs to a study of blood T cell repertoires in COVID-19. The overall study: Material from acute and convalescent COVID-19 was sourced from the United States, Italy and Spain. Nucleic acid was either cDNA or gDNA, and it came from T cells, B-cell-depleted T cells, or PBMCs.

The clonotype originates from a human donor in a cohort sampled during active COVID-19. The sequencing input was peripheral blood. The chain combines TRBV5-5 with TRBJ1-5; D not certain. This CDR3 is CASSWGGSTREGPQHF. CDR3 DNA: TGTGCCAGCAGCTGGGGTGGGAGTACGAGGGAGGGGCCCCAGCATTTT.